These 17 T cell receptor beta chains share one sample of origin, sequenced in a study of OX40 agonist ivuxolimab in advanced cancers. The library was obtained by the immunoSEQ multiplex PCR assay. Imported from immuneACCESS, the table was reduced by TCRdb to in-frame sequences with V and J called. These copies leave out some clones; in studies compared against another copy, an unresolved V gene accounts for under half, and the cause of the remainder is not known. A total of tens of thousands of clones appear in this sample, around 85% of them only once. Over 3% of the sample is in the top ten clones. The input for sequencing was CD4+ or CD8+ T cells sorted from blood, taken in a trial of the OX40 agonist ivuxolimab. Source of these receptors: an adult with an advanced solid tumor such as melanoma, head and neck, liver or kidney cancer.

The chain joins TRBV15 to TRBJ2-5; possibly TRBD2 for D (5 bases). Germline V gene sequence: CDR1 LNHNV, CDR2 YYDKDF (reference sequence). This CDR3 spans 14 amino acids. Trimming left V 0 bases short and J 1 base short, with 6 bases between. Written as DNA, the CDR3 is TGTGCCACCAGCAGAGAGGCGGGCCAAGAGACCCAGTACTTC. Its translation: CATSREAGQETQYF.

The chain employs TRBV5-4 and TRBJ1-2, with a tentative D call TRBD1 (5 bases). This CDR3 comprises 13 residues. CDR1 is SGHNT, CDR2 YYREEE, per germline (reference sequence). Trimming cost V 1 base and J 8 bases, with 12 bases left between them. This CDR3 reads CASSLKLGQGYTF. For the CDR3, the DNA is TGTGCCAGCAGCTTGAAGTTGGGGCAAGGCTACACCTTC.

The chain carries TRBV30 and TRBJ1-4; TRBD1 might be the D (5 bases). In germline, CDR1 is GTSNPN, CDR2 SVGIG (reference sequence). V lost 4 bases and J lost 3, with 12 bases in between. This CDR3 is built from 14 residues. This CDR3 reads CAWTQTQANEKLFF. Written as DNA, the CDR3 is TGTGCCTGGACCCAGACACAGGCTAATGAAAAACTGTTTTTT.

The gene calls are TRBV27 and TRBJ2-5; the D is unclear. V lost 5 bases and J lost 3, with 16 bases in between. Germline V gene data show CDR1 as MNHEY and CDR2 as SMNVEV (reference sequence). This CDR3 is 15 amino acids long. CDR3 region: CASSPSTVGKETQYF. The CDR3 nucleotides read TGTGCCAGCAGTCCCTCCACGGTGGGGAAAGAGACCCAGTACTTC.

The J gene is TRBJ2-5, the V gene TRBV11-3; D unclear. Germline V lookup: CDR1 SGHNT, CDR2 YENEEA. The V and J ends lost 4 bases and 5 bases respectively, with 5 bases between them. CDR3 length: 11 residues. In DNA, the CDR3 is TGTGCCAGCAGCTCTACGGAGACCCAGTACTTC. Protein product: CASSSTETQYF.

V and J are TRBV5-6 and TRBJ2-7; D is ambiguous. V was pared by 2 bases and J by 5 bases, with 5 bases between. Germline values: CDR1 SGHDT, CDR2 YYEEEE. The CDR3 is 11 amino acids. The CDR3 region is CASSFLDEQYF. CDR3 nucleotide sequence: TGTGCCAGCAGCTTCCTCGACGAGCAGTACTTC.

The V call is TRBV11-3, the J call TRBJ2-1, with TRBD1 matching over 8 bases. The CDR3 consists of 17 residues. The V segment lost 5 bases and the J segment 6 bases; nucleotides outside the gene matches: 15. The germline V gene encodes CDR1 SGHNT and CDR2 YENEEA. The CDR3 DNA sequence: TGTGCCAGCAGCCCCGGGACAGGCTTTGTGGTCCCCAATGAGCAGTTCTTC. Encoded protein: CASSPGTGFVVPNEQFF.

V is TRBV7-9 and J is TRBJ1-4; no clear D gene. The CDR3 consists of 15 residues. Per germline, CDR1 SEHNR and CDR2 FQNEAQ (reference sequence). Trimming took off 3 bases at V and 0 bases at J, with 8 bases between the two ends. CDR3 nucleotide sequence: TGTGCCAGCAGCTTTACAACAGCAACTAATGAAAAACTGTTTTTT. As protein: CASSFTTATNEKLFF.

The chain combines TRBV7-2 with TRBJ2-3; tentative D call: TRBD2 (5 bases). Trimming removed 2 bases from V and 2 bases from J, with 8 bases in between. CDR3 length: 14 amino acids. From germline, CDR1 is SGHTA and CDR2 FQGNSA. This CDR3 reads CASSLTRDTDTQYF. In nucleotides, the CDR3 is TGTGCCAGCAGCTTAACTCGGGACACAGATACGCAGTATTTT.

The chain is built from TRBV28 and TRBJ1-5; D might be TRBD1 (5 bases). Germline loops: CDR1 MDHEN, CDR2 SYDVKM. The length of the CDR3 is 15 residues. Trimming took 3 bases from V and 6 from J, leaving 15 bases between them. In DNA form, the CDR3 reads TGTGCCAGCAGTTTCGTCGGCAGGGTGGGTCAGCCCCAGCATTTT. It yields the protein CASSFVGRVGQPQHF.

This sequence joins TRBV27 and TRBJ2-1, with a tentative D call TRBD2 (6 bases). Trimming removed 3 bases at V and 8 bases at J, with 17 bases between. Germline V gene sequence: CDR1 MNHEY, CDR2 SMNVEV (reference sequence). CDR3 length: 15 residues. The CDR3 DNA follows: TGTGCCAGCAGTTTCGGGACTCGCTCACGGGATGAGCAGTTCTTC. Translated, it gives CASSFGTRSRDEQFF.

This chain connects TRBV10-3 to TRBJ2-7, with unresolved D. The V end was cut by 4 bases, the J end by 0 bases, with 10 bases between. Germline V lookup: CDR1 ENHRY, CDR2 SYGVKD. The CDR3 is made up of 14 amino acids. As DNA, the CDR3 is TGTGCCATCAGTGTGAGCGCAGCCTCCTACGAGCAGTACTTC. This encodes CAISVSAASYEQYF.

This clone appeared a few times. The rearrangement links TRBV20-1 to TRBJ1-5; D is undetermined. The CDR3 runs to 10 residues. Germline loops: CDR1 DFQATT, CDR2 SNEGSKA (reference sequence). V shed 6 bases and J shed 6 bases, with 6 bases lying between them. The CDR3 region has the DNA TGCAGTGCAGGCCTTCAGCCCCAGCATTTT. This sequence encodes CSAGLQPQHF.

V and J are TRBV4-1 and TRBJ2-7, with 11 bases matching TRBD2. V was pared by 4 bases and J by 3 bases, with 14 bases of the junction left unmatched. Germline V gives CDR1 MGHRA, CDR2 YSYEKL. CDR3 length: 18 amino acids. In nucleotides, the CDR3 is TGCGCCAGCAGCCGAGCTAGCGGGAGGCCACAAAACGACTACGAGCAGTACTTC. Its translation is CASSRASGRPQNDYEQYF.

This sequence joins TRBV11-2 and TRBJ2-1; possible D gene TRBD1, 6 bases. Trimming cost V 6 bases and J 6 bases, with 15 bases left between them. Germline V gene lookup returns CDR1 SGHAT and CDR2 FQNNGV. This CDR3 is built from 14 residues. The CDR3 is CASRPYVGGNEQFF. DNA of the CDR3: TGTGCCAGCAGACCCTACGTAGGGGGCAATGAGCAGTTCTTC.

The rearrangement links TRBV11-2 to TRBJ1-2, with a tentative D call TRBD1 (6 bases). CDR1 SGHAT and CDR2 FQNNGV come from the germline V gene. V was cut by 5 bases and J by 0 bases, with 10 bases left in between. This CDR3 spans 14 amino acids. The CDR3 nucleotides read TGTGCCAGCAGCACCGGGACAACTAACTATGGCTACACCTTC. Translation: CASSTGTTNYGYTF.

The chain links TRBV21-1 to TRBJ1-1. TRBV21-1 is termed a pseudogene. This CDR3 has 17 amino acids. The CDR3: CASSNVLAGRSGTEAFF. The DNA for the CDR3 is TGTGCCAGCAGCAATGTTTTGGCGGGTCGCTCGGGCACTGAAGCTTTCTTT.